This T cell receptor (delta chain) stems from a study of gamma-delta chains in newborns, infants, children. About this clone: TCRdb attributes to this sequence the protein of a much larger clone, which differs from the DNA translation at residue 9; a read error is likely, and the protein displayed is translated from the DNA.

TCRdb called clones from the reads again using CATT. This sample has 6,000 to 7,000 delta-chain clones; 1.5% to 2% occur once, and the top ten carry roughly 13%. Trimming took off 0 bases at V and 0 bases at J, with 14 bases between the two ends. The CDR3 contains 19 residues. Germline assignment: CDR1 GEAIGNYY and CDR2 EKD. Sequencing was performed on blood. This TCR derives from a child who was a newborn, infant or young child, either healthy, febrile or measles-vaccinated (not recorded which). The chain is built from TRDV2 and TRDJ3; TRDD3 is a possible D gene (6 bases). CDR3 sequence reads: CACDTGYSKSSWDTRQMFF. CDR3 coding DNA: TGTGCCTGTGACACCGGATACTCCAAAAGCTCCTGGGACACCCGACAGATGTTTTTC.